The 5 T cell receptor beta chains reported below all come from one sample, sequenced in a study of OX40 agonist ivuxolimab in advanced cancers. Profiling relied on immunoSEQ multiplex PCR, and the TCRdb table lists in-frame clones only, not all of them. The table has about 110,000 clones, 91% seen once. The sample consisted of CD4+ or CD8+ T cells sorted from blood, taken in a trial of the OX40 agonist ivuxolimab. The origin of the receptors is an adult with an advanced solid tumor such as melanoma, head and neck, liver or kidney cancer.

The gene calls are TRBV7-6 and TRBJ1-1; D uncertain. V lost 4 bases and J lost 2, with 11 bases in between. Germline CDR1 is SGHVS and CDR2 is FNYEAQ. CDR3 length: 14 amino acids. This chain's CDR3 is CASSSTPGNTEAFF. CDR3 sequence (DNA): TGTGCCAGCAGCTCCACCCCAGGAAACACTGAAGCTTTCTTT. Drawing the rest from reference TRBV7-6 and TRBJ1-1, the complete variable domain is GAGVSQSPRYKVTKRGQDVALRCDPISGHVSLYWYRQALGQGPEFLTYFNYEAQQDKSGLPNDRFSAERPEGSISTLTIQRTEQRDSAMYRCASSSTPGNTEAFFGQGTRLTVV.

This CDR3 reads CASSLAPVGLAEAFF. CDR3 sequence (DNA): TGTGCCAGCAGCTTAGCGCCTGTGGGACTGGCTGAAGCTTTCTTT. V gene TRBV7-2 combines with J gene TRBJ1-1; possible D gene TRBD1, 5 bases. V lost 0 bases and J 6 bases, leaving 14 bases between the germline ends. The germline V gene has CDR1 SGHTA and CDR2 FQGNSA. The CDR3 is 15 residues long. Looking up the rest from reference TRBV7-2 and TRBJ1-1 gives the full variable domain: GAGVSQSPSNKVTEKGKDVELRCDPISGHTALYWYRQSLGQGLEFLIYFQGNSAPDKSGLPSDRFSAERTGGSVSTLTIQRTQQEDSAVYLCASSLAPVGLAEAFFGQGTRLTVV.

The chain carries TRBV28 and TRBJ1-1; D is possibly TRBD1 (6 bases). CDR3 length: 14 residues. V lost 8 bases and J lost 0, with 13 bases in between. Germline V gene sequence: CDR1 MDHEN, CDR2 SYDVKM. The CDR3 DNA is TGTGCCAGCGGGGGGGACACTATGAACACTGAAGCTTTCTTT. It codes for CASGGDTMNTEAFF.

The rearrangement joins TRBV6-6 to TRBJ2-7; TRBD1 is a possible D gene (6 bases). The CDR3 is made up of 14 amino acids. V shed 6 bases and J shed 4 bases, with 16 bases lying between them. Germline V gene data show CDR1 as MNHNY and CDR2 as SVGAGI (reference sequence). CDR3 in amino acids: CASSKQGKGYEQYF. CDR3 nucleotide sequence: TGTGCCAGCAGCAAACAGGGTAAGGGGTACGAGCAGTACTTC.

J is TRBJ2-7 and V is TRBV27, with D possibly being TRBD1 or TRBD2 (5 bases each). The CDR3 extends over 13 amino acids. Germline V gene data show CDR1 as MNHEY and CDR2 as SMNVEV (reference sequence). V lost 3 bases to trimming and J lost 0 bases, with 6 bases between them. In nucleotides, the CDR3 is TGTGCCAGCAGTTTGAGGGGCTCCTACGAGCAGTACTTC. It translates to CASSLRGSYEQYF.